Shown below are 17 T cell receptor beta chains from a single sample sequenced in a study of blood T cell repertoires in COVID-19 (dated by TCRdb to 2020 to 2022). Libraries came from the immunoSEQ multiplex PCR assay. The table comes from immuneACCESS by way of TCRdb, which keeps in-frame sequences with V and J called. Part of the clones is missing from these tables; in studies checked, under half for an unresolved V gene and the rest for unknown reasons. For this sample there are 310,000 or so clones; approximately 82% appear just once. About 1.2% of the sample comes from the top ten. Material: peripheral blood. Receptors were obtained from a woman in her forties or fifties with acute or convalescent COVID-19.

In this sample, this clone turned up a few times. The chain links TRBV4-1 to TRBJ2-3; D unresolved. The CDR3 length is 16 residues. The germline CDR1 and CDR2 sequences are MGHRA and YSYEKL. Between the trimmed V and J ends, which lost 1 base and 2 bases, there was a span of 13 bases. Here the CDR3 reads CASSQGVTSLTDTQYF. The CDR3 DNA follows: TGCGCCAGCAGCCAAGGAGTTACTTCCCTCACAGATACGCAGTATTTT.

The chain carries TRBV30 and TRBJ1-1; 7 positions match TRBD1. Germline V gene sequence: CDR1 GTSNPN, CDR2 SVGIG (reference sequence). The J segment lost 1 base and the V segment lost 6 bases, leaving 8 bases of the junction unmatched. The length of the CDR3 is 14 residues. Here the CDR3 DNA reads TGTGCCTGTGCTGCGGACAGGCAGAACACTGAAGCTTTCTTT. Its protein product is CACAADRQNTEAFF.

The V gene is TRBV5-5, the J gene TRBJ2-5, with 8 positions matching TRBD2. This CDR3 is 13 amino acids long. Losses at the gene ends were 4 bases for V and 3 bases for J; bases not matched to a gene: 2. Germline CDR1 and CDR2: SGHKS and YYEKEE (reference sequence). In DNA, the CDR3 is TGTGCCAGCAGCCGGGGGGGAGAAGAGACCCAGTACTTC. It codes for CASSRGGEETQYF.

This clone was counted a single time. V gene TRBV19 combines with J gene TRBJ1-1; perhaps TRBD1 as D (6 bases). CDR1 is LNHDA, CDR2 SQIVND, per germline (reference sequence). The CDR3 contains 15 residues. V was shortened by 5 bases and J by 2 bases, with 15 bases between the two germline ends. The CDR3, as DNA: TGTGCCAGTAGTTCCGCCGGGACACCAAACACTGAAGCTTTCTTT. This sequence encodes CASSSAGTPNTEAFF.

V usage is TRBV19 and J usage is TRBJ1-2; 7 nucleotides match TRBD1. The CDR3 is made up of 15 amino acids. Germline assignment: CDR1 LNHDA and CDR2 SQIVND (reference sequence). Trimming at V came to 9 bases and at J to 2 bases, leaving 12 bases not matched to a gene. The CDR3 is CASGDRARRNYGYTF. The CDR3, as DNA: TGTGCCAGCGGAGACAGGGCCCGACGGAACTATGGCTACACCTTC.

CDR3 residues: CASGLVLGTPTQYF. The DNA for the CDR3 is TGTGCTAGTGGTTTGGTACTGGGCACACCGACGCAGTATTTT. The chain employs TRBV12-5 and TRBJ2-3; D remains unclear. This CDR3 comprises 14 residues. CDR1 is LGHNT and CDR2 is FRNRAP in the germline V gene. Trimming removed 0 bases at V and 9 bases at J, with 13 bases between.

This chain links TRBV5-6 with TRBJ2-1; maybe TRBD2 (6 bases). The length of the CDR3 is 13 residues. From germline, CDR1 is SGHDT and CDR2 YYEEEE. The V end was cut by 4 bases, the J end by 4 bases, with 9 bases between. In nucleotides, the CDR3 is TGTGCCAGCAGCCCGGGGACTTACAATGAGCAGTTCTTC. This encodes CASSPGTYNEQFF.

V and J are TRBV24-1 and TRBJ2-3; 8 positions match TRBD1. Trimming cost V 4 bases and J 1 base; bases outside gene matches: 9. From germline, CDR1 is KGHDR and CDR2 SFDVKD. The CDR3 covers 17 residues. CDR3 sequence: CATSDPSAGGGTDTQYF. DNA of the CDR3: TGTGCCACCAGTGACCCCTCGGCAGGGGGCGGCACAGATACGCAGTATTTT.

The V and J genes are TRBV6-6 and TRBJ2-1; weak D call: TRBD2 (5 bases). The CDR3 loop spans 12 amino acids. Germline CDR1 reads MNHNY; CDR2 reads SVGAGI (reference sequence). V was clipped by 6 bases and J by 7 bases, with 10 bases between them. The DNA for the CDR3 is TGTGCCAGCAGGCCACAGCGGAATGAGCAGTTCTTC. Encoded protein: CASRPQRNEQFF.

The chain couples TRBV19 to TRBJ1-2, with TRBD1 matching 7 bases. The CDR3 covers 14 residues. V gave up 5 bases and J gave up 7 bases; unmatched junction bases: 10. Germline CDR1 reads LNHDA; CDR2 reads SQIVND (reference sequence). The CDR3 loop reads CASSHQNTGVGYTF. In DNA, the CDR3 is TGTGCCAGTAGTCATCAGAATACAGGGGTTGGCTACACCTTC.

The J gene is TRBJ1-2, the V gene TRBV11-2; 8 bases match TRBD1. This CDR3 is built from 13 residues. Losses at the gene ends were 7 bases for V and 2 bases for J; bases not matched to a gene: 3. Per the germline V gene, CDR1 is SGHAT and CDR2 is FQNNGV. The CDR3 DNA follows: TGTGCCAGCACCCGGACAGGGAACTATGGCTACACCTTC. Protein product: CASTRTGNYGYTF.

The chain couples TRBV6-5 to TRBJ2-1; 7 bases align to TRBD2. The CDR3 is 13 residues long. V shed 4 bases and J 6 bases; nucleotides not matched to a gene: 3. Germline V gives CDR1 MNHEY, CDR2 SVGAGI. In DNA, the CDR3 is TGTGCCAGCAGTTGGGAGGGAATCAATGAGCAGTTCTTC. This encodes CASSWEGINEQFF.

This sequence joins TRBV25-1 and TRBJ2-2, with 7 bases matching TRBD1. The CDR3 is made up of 15 amino acids. The V and J ends lost 7 bases and 4 bases, in that order; junction bases with no gene match: 9. In germline, CDR1 is MGHDK, CDR2 SYGVNS. The CDR3 region is CASNSGTGVTGELFF. CDR3 coding DNA: TGTGCCAGCAACTCCGGTACAGGGGTCACCGGGGAGCTGTTTTTT.

The chain joins TRBV6-2 or TRBV6-3 to TRBJ1-2; 7 bases are a match to TRBD1. The CDR3 sequence is 17 residues long. The trim removed 0 bases at V and 4 bases at J, leaving 11 bases unmatched. CDR1 and CDR2 from the germline V gene are MNHEY and SVGEGT. CDR3 amino acids: CASSYSLDRRGTYGYTF. CDR3 coding DNA: TGTGCCAGCAGTTACTCTCTGGACAGGAGGGGGACCTATGGCTACACCTTC.

The rearrangement links TRBV2 to TRBJ1-1, with 9 bases that match TRBD1. V lost 5 bases and J lost 11; bases outside the gene matches: 9. Germline lookup yields CDR1 SNHLY and CDR2 FYNNEI. This CDR3 region has 13 residues. The CDR3 sequence is CASSFDRGREAFF. In DNA, the CDR3 is TGTGCCAGCAGTTTCGACAGGGGGAGGGAGGCTTTCTTT.

The V and J genes are TRBV4-3 and TRBJ2-1, with D possibly TRBD1 on 6 matching bases. The length of the CDR3 is 17 residues. V was clipped by 0 bases and J by 4 bases, with 16 bases between them. Looked up from germline, CDR1 is LGHNA and CDR2 is YSLEER. CDR3 sequence: CASSQDPYFGQYNEQFF. CDR3 in DNA: TGCGCCAGCAGCCAAGACCCCTATTTCGGACAGTACAATGAGCAGTTCTTC.

This chain uses TRBV2 with TRBJ2-3, with TRBD2 as a possible D gene (5 bases). The CDR3 spans 14 residues. Trimming cost V 8 bases and J 0 bases, with 12 bases left between them. Germline V gives CDR1 SNHLY, CDR2 FYNNEI. The CDR3 nucleotides read TGTGCCAGCTGGCTAGCCCCTAGCACAGATACGCAGTATTTT. Amino acids: CASWLAPSTDTQYF.